The clone carrying this T cell receptor (beta chain) was found many times. Its antigen remains unidentified. Trimming removed 5 bases from V and 3 bases from J, with 17 bases in between. The V gene's germline CDR1 is SGHTA and CDR2 FQGNSA. This CDR3 spans 15 amino acids. This entry is derived from a study of blood T cells in healthy people across ages. Whole-study results and caveats: More naive CD4+ cells and higher diversity were found in long-lived than in aged donors. With age, beta diversity per million T cells declined roughly linearly, significantly by around 43.

Next came a second PCR, run for roughly 7 to 12 cycles, which used a sample-barcoded 5' primer along with a J-beta primer mix. Through a template-switch adaptor with 12 random nucleotides, each cDNA molecule received a tag. TCRdb independently ran MiXCR on the 5' RACE reads; one entry per CDR3 protein. The profile shows 1.5 million to 2 million distinct CDR3 sequences, 28% of them singletons. The chain is built from TRBV7-2 and TRBJ2-7, with D perhaps matching TRBD2 (6 bases). The specimen was blood. This clonotype originated in a woman under 40 in good health. This chain's CDR3 is CASSRIGGTYYEQYF. Written as DNA, the CDR3 is TGTGCCAGCAGCCGGATCGGGGGAACCTACTACGAGCAGTACTTC.